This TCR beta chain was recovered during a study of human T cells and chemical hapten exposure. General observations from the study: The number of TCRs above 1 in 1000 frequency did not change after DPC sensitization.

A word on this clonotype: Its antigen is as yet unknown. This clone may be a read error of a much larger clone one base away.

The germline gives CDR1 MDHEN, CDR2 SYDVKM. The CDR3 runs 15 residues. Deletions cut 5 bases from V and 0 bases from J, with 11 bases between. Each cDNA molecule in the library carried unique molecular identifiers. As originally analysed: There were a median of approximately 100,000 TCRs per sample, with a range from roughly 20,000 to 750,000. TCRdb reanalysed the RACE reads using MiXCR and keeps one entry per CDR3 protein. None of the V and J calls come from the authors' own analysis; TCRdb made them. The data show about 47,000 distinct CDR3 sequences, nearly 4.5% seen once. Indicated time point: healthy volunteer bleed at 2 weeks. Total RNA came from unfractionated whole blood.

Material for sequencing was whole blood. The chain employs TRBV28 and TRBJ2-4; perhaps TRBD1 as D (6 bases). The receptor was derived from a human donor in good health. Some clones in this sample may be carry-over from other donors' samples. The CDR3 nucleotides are TGTGCCAGCAGTCCTGGGGGCATAGCCAAAAACATTCAGTACTTC. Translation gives CASSPGGIAKNIQYF.